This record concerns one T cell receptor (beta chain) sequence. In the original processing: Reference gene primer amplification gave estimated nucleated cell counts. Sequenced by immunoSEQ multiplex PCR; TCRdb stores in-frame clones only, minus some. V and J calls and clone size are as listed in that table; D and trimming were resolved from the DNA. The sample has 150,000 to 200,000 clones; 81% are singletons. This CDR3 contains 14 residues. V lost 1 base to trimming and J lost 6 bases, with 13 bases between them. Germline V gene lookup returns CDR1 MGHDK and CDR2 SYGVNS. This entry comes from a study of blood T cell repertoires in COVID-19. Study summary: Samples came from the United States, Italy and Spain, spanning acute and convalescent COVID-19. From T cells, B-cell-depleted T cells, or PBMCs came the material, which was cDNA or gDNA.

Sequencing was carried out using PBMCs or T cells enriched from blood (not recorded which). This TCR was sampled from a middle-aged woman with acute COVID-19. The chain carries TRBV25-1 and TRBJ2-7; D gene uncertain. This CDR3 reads CASSESVLPREQYF. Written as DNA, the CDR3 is TGTGCCAGCAGTGAATCCGTGCTACCACGCGAGCAGTACTTC.